The 22 T cell receptor beta chains below all came from one sample that was sequenced in a study of blood T cell repertoires in COVID-19. Data came from immunoSEQ multiplex PCR; TCRdb stores just in-frame clones and leaves some out. The sample lists about 150,000 clones; around four fifths were seen once. The material sequenced was PBMCs or T cells enriched from blood (not recorded which). These receptors were obtained from a man aged 70-80 years who had been exposed to COVID-19.

The chain joins TRBV2 to TRBJ2-6; D gene unclear. CDR1 SNHLY and CDR2 FYNNEI come from the germline V gene. The V and J ends lost 5 bases and 3 bases respectively, with 11 bases between them. This CDR3 is built from 15 residues. The CDR3 sequence is CASSPRTGGANVLTF. CDR3 DNA: TGTGCCAGCAGTCCACGTACGGGTGGGGCCAACGTCCTGACTTTC.

CDR3 protein: CASRPTGNTGELFF. The DNA for the CDR3 is TGTGCCAGCAGGCCTACAGGGAACACCGGGGAGCTGTTTTTT. The chain recombines TRBV28 with TRBJ2-2; possibly TRBD1 for D (5 bases). Germline V gene sequence: CDR1 MDHEN, CDR2 SYDVKM. The CDR3 loop spans 14 amino acids. V shed 6 bases and J shed 1 base, with 9 bases lying between them. Supplemented by reference TRBV28 and TRBJ2-2, the full variable domain reads DVKVTQSSRYLVKRTGEKVFLECVQDMDHENMFWYRQDPGLGLRLIYFSYDVKMKEKGDIPEGYSVSREKKERFSLILESASTNQTSMYLCASRPTGNTGELFFGEGSRLTVL.

The chain employs TRBV28 and TRBJ1-5; D remains unclear. The CDR3 is 14 residues long. The V gene lost 7 bases and the J gene lost 5 bases, with 15 bases spanning the gap. CDR1 MDHEN and CDR2 SYDVKM come from the germline V gene. The CDR3 DNA is TGTGCCAGCACTCCTTCGGGAAGTTATCAGCCCCAGCATTTT. This sequence encodes CASTPSGSYQPQHF.

CDR3 sequence reads: CASSYGGIGAFF. As DNA, the CDR3 is TGTGCCAGCAGTTACGGAGGGATTGGAGCTTTCTTT. The rearrangement joins TRBV6-2 or TRBV6-3 to TRBJ1-1; D call uncertain. This CDR3 has 12 amino acids. In germline, CDR1 is MNHEY, CDR2 SVGEGT. V dropped 2 bases and J dropped 10 bases, with 11 bases sitting between them.

The chain employs TRBV2 and TRBJ2-2, with D possibly being TRBD1 (6 bases). The CDR3 has 15 residues. Trimming shortened V by 6 bases and J by 1 base, and 12 bases separated the two germline ends. The germline CDR1 and CDR2 sequences are SNHLY and FYNNEI. CDR3 sequence (DNA): TGTGCCAGCAGACCTGACAGGCAGAACACCGGGGAGCTGTTTTTT. This encodes CASRPDRQNTGELFF.

This CDR3 is CASSLNRVQAFF. The CDR3 bases are TGCGCCAGCAGCTTAAACAGGGTTCAAGCTTTCTTT. This rearrangement joins TRBV5-1 to TRBJ1-1, with D perhaps matching TRBD1 (6 bases). The V gene lost 2 bases and the J gene lost 9 bases, with 11 bases spanning the gap. The CDR3 has 12 amino acids. Germline V lookup: CDR1 SGHRS, CDR2 YFSETQ. The variable domain in full, completed from reference TRBV5-1 and TRBJ1-1, reads KAGVTQTPRYLIKTRGQQVTLSCSPISGHRSVSWYQQTPGQGLQFLFEYFSETQRNKGNFPGRFSGRQFSNSRSEMNVSTLELGDSALYLCASSLNRVQAFFGQGTRLTVV.

This clone was seen just once. The V and J genes are TRBV7-9 and TRBJ1-2; D may be TRBD1 (6 bases). Germline V gene sequence: CDR1 SEHNR, CDR2 FQNEAQ (reference sequence). The CDR3 covers 13 residues. V lost 4 bases and J lost 5, with 11 bases in between. The CDR3 reads CASSSQGFYGYTF. CDR3 coding DNA: TGTGCCAGCAGCTCACAGGGTTTTTATGGCTACACCTTC.

This clone has only a few counts. The chain joins TRBV10-2 to TRBJ2-1, with 16 bases fitting TRBD2. The germline V gene encodes CDR1 WSHSY and CDR2 SAAADI. This CDR3 contains 16 residues. V dropped 5 bases and J dropped 9; count of bases not matched to a gene: 7. The CDR3 DNA sequence: TGCGCCAGCAGTCTGGGACTAGCGGGAGGGCAGGCTGAGCAGTTCTTC. Protein: CASSLGLAGGQAEQFF.

The chain employs TRBV6-4 and TRBJ2-4; 11 bases fit TRBD2. CDR3 size: 13 residues. CDR1 and CDR2 from the germline V gene are MRHNA and SNTAGT. V dropped 3 bases and J dropped 12; count of bases not matched to a gene: 4. The CDR3 spells CASSELAGEDQYF. CDR3 bases: TGTGCCAGCAGTGAACTAGCGGGAGAAGATCAGTACTTC.

The CDR3 protein is CASKRGGHYNEQFF. The CDR3 region has the DNA TGTGCCAGCAAACGAGGCGGGCACTACAATGAGCAGTTCTTC. J is TRBJ2-1 and V is TRBV3-1 (or the pseudogene TRBV3-2), with a possible D match to TRBD2 (5 bases). V was trimmed by 7 bases and J by 3 bases, leaving 13 bases between them. CDR1 is LGHDT and CDR2 is YNNKEL in the germline V gene (reference sequence). There are 14 residues in the CDR3.

The chain has TRBV5-1 and TRBJ2-2; 7 nucleotides align to TRBD2. This CDR3 has 15 amino acids. Germline CDR1 reads SGHRS; CDR2 reads YFSETQ. J was trimmed by 7 bases and V by 1 base; bases with no gene match: 7. For the CDR3, the DNA is TGCGCCAGCAGCTTGTATACTAGCGAAGGCGGGGAGCTGTTTTTT. Amino acids: CASSLYTSEGGELFF. Based on the CDR3 plus reference TRBV5-1 and TRBJ2-2, the full variable domain is KAGVTQTPRYLIKTRGQQVTLSCSPISGHRSVSWYQQTPGQGLQFLFEYFSETQRNKGNFPGRFSGRQFSNSRSEMNVSTLELGDSALYLCASSLYTSEGGELFFGEGSRLTVL.

The gene calls are TRBV4-3 and TRBJ1-3; D is unresolved. There are 14 residues in the CDR3. CDR1 and CDR2 (germline): LGHNA, YSLEER. Trimming left V 0 bases short and J 7 bases short, with 10 bases between. This chain's CDR3 is CASSQDGRWNTIYF. CDR3 nucleotides: TGCGCCAGCAGCCAAGACGGGAGGTGGAACACCATATATTTT.

CDR3 nucleotide sequence: TGTGCCAGCAGCTTAGAAGGTCAGGGTCTGGGCACTGAAGCTTTCTTT. Its protein is CASSLEGQGLGTEAFF. The chain has TRBV7-6 and TRBJ1-1; TRBD1 is a possible D gene (5 bases). Germline V gives CDR1 SGHVS, CDR2 FNYEAQ. Trimming took off 1 base at V and 4 bases at J, with 16 bases between the two ends. The CDR3 is made up of 16 amino acids. The complete variable domain, with remaining parts taken from reference TRBV7-6 and TRBJ1-1, reads GAGVSQSPRYKVTKRGQDVALRCDPISGHVSLYWYRQALGQGPEFLTYFNYEAQQDKSGLPNDRFSAERPEGSISTLTIQRTEQRDSAMYRCASSLEGQGLGTEAFFGQGTRLTVV.

This clone appeared a few times. The chain links TRBV5-1 to TRBJ1-4; 7 positions match TRBD1. V gave up 5 bases and J gave up 8 bases; unmatched junction bases: 3. The CDR3 totals 12 residues. CDR1 is SGHRS and CDR2 is YFSETQ in the germline V gene. The DNA of the CDR3 is TGCGCCAGCAGTACAGGGGACGAAAAACTGTTTTTT. Amino acids: CASSTGDEKLFF.

The DNA of the CDR3 is TGTGCCAGCAGACCCACAGGTATGAACACTGAAGCTTTCTTT. Protein sequence: CASRPTGMNTEAFF. The chain links TRBV3-1 (or the pseudogene TRBV3-2) to TRBJ1-1, with D possibly being TRBD1 (5 bases). There are 14 residues in the CDR3. Germline CDR1 and CDR2: LGHDT and YNNKEL (reference sequence). V shed 6 bases and J shed 0 bases, with 11 bases lying between them.

The rearrangement joins TRBV18 to TRBJ2-1; 9 bases map to TRBD1. Per the germline V gene, CDR1 is KGHSH and CDR2 is LQKENI. The CDR3 spans 17 residues. Trimming removed 6 bases from V and 7 bases from J; junction bases left unmatched: 16. CDR3 in DNA: TGTGCCAGCTCTCCGGGACAGGGTTCAAGTCTAGGGAATGAGCAGTTCTTC. Encoded protein: CASSPGQGSSLGNEQFF.

The chain employs TRBV2 and TRBJ2-2; 7 nucleotides match TRBD1. The CDR3 covers 14 residues. Looked up from germline, CDR1 is SNHLY and CDR2 is FYNNEI. V trimming: 6 bases; J trimming: 5 bases; junction bases outside the gene matches: 6. The CDR3 reads CASSRQGPTGELFF. CDR3 sequence (DNA): TGTGCCAGCAGCCGACAGGGTCCGACCGGGGAGCTGTTTTTT.

The V call is TRBV5-6, the J call TRBJ1-3; TRBD1 aligns across 7 bases. J lost 6 bases, V lost 8 bases, and 14 bases had no gene match. Germline V lookup: CDR1 SGHDT, CDR2 YYEEEE. CDR3 length: 15 residues. The CDR3 reads CASTSRQGSLNTIYF. The DNA for the CDR3 is TGTGCCAGTACTTCCAGACAGGGCTCGCTAAACACCATATATTTT.

V gene TRBV6-2 or TRBV6-3 combines with J gene TRBJ1-2; 12 bases are shared with TRBD1. Germline lookup yields CDR1 MNHEY and CDR2 SVGEGT. Losses at the gene ends were 5 bases for V and 5 bases for J; bases not matched to a gene: 9. This CDR3 has 16 amino acids. The CDR3 is CASSTTSGQGAYGYTF. For the CDR3, the DNA is TGTGCCAGCAGTACAACATCGGGACAGGGGGCGTATGGCTACACCTTC.

This clone showed up just once. This same CDR3 is encoded by further DNA sequences in the sample. The rearrangement joins TRBV19 to TRBJ2-1; 11 bases agree with TRBD2. J was trimmed by 7 bases and V by 5 bases; bases with no gene match: 7. CDR1 is LNHDA and CDR2 is SQIVND in the germline V gene (reference sequence). CDR3 length: 15 residues. CDR3 amino acids: CASSPLAGGRNEQFF. CDR3 DNA: TGTGCCAGTAGTCCCCTAGCGGGAGGAAGGAATGAGCAGTTCTTC.

V and J are TRBV6-2 or TRBV6-3 and TRBJ2-7; 8 bases align to TRBD2. J gave up 2 bases and V 4 bases, and 7 bases lay outside the gene matches. Germline loops: CDR1 MNHEY, CDR2 SVGEGT. CDR3 length: 15 amino acids. CDR3: CASSSQKRGTYEQYF. For the CDR3, the DNA is TGTGCCAGCAGTTCCCAAAAGCGGGGGACCTACGAGCAGTACTTC.

This clone was seen once. The chain combines TRBV27 with TRBJ1-2; weak D call: TRBD1 (5 bases). Deletions cut 6 bases from V and 2 bases from J, with 16 bases between. CDR1 and CDR2 from the germline V gene are MNHEY and SMNVEV (reference sequence). This CDR3 is 15 amino acids long. Written as DNA, the CDR3 is TGTGCCAGCAGGCCTATGACAGCCGTAAACTATGGCTACACCTTC. Residues: CASRPMTAVNYGYTF.